This passage covers 17 T cell receptor beta chains from one sample sequenced in a study of T cells after yellow fever vaccination. TCRdb processed the 5' RACE reads anew with MiXCR; each CDR3 protein has one entry. The sample has under 95,000 distinct CDR3 sequences; around 7% are singletons. The sample consisted of CD8+ T cells sorted from PBMCs, taken 9 to 10 days after the first yellow fever vaccination. The receptors were sampled from a man aged 18 to 29 who received the YFV17D yellow fever vaccine.

This clonotype was recorded many times. This sequence joins TRBV7-9 and TRBJ2-7; 8 nucleotides match TRBD1. The CDR3 has 15 amino acids. Trimming took 5 bases from V and 4 from J; bases not matched to a gene: 10. CDR1 and CDR2 from the germline V gene are SEHNR and FQNEAQ (reference sequence). Here the CDR3 reads CASSPGTGPRYEQYF. DNA for the CDR3: TGTGCCAGCAGCCCTGGGACAGGACCCAGATACGAGCAGTACTTC.

At least ten counts were recorded for this clonotype. DNA of the CDR3: TGTGCCAGCAGCGCACTAGCGGGTTCTACCGGGGAGCTGTTTTTT. This translates into CASSALAGSTGELFF. The rearrangement joins TRBV7-2 to TRBJ2-2, with 9 bases matching TRBD2. Germline V CDR1 and CDR2: SGHTA, FQGNSA. The CDR3 is 15 residues long. Trimming removed 5 bases from V and 5 bases from J; junction bases left unmatched: 6. Together with reference TRBV7-2 and TRBJ2-2, the CDR3 gives the full variable domain: GAGVSQSPSNKVTEKGKDVELRCDPISGHTALYWYRQSLGQGLEFLIYFQGNSAPDKSGLPSDRFSAERTGGSVSTLTIQRTQQEDSAVYLCASSALAGSTGELFFGEGSRLTVL.

The rearrangement links TRBV25-1 to TRBJ2-2; no reliable D call. CDR1 is MGHDK and CDR2 is SYGVNS in the germline V gene. Trimming left V 2 bases short and J 3 bases short, with 4 bases between. The CDR3 length is 13 residues. CDR3 nucleotides: TGTGCCAGCAGTGAAACGTACACCGGGGAGCTGTTTTTT. It yields the protein CASSETYTGELFF.

The chain has TRBV20-1 and TRBJ2-7; 8 bases agree with TRBD1. Germline assignment: CDR1 DFQATT and CDR2 SNEGSKA (reference sequence). The trim removed 5 bases at V and 3 bases at J, leaving 15 bases unmatched. CDR3 length equals 16 residues. The CDR3 region has the DNA TGCAGTGCTTCTCAAGGACAGGGCGGGGTGGTCTACGAGCAGTACGTC. This encodes CSASQGQGGVVYEQYV.

This clonotype was observed a few times. This chain links TRBV20-1 with TRBJ2-5, with 9 bases that match TRBD2. There are 23 residues in the CDR3. Germline V gene lookup returns CDR1 DFQATT and CDR2 SNEGSKA (reference sequence). J gave up 4 bases and V 2 bases, and 32 bases lay outside the gene matches. CDR3 nucleotides: TGCAGTGCTAGACCCTCCCGAGCGGGGGGCCCAATCGTCTCAGTGTTCCGGGGAGAGACCCAGTACTTC. It codes for CSARPSRAGGPIVSVFRGETQYF.

The V gene is TRBV5-1, the J gene TRBJ2-7; TRBD1 agrees at 8 bases. V gave up 1 base and J gave up 2 bases; unmatched junction bases: 17. Per germline, CDR1 SGHRS and CDR2 YFSETQ. This CDR3 contains 19 residues. The CDR3 reads CASSLSWKPNRGEPYEQYF. CDR3 in DNA: TGCGCCAGCAGCTTGTCATGGAAACCCAACAGGGGGGAACCCTACGAGCAGTACTTC.

This clonotype has ten or more counts. This chain joins TRBV6-1 and TRBJ2-1; 9 bases are shared with TRBD1. J lost 6 bases, V lost 5 bases, and 14 bases had no gene match. Germline V gives CDR1 MNHNS, CDR2 SASEGT. The CDR3 extends over 17 amino acids. The CDR3 here is CASSQLLPGQGPNEQFF. DNA for the CDR3: TGTGCCAGCAGTCAACTCTTGCCGGGACAGGGCCCCAATGAGCAGTTCTTC.

This clonotype occurred a few times. The chain is built from TRBV5-1 and TRBJ2-7; D unclear. The CDR3 runs 14 residues. Germline CDR1 is SGHRS and CDR2 is YFSETQ. The ends were cut back, 6 bases at V and 0 bases at J, with 13 bases in the middle. This chain's CDR3 is CASNKDVNSYEQYF. CDR3 bases: TGCGCCAGCAACAAGGACGTTAACTCCTACGAGCAGTACTTC.

This clonotype showed up many times. The V gene is TRBV7-3, the J gene TRBJ2-1, with D perhaps TRBD2 (5 bases). The CDR3 contains 16 residues. Germline values: CDR1 SGHTA, CDR2 FQGTGA. The V end was cut by 0 bases, the J end by 7 bases, with 16 bases between. CDR3 sequence (DNA): TGTGCCAGCAGCTTAACGCGGACCGGGAACACTAATGAGCAGTTCTTC. Its protein is CASSLTRTGNTNEQFF.

This clonotype turned up a few times. The chain recombines TRBV4-1 with TRBJ2-3; no clear D gene. The CDR3 has 14 amino acids. The V end was cut by 2 bases, the J end by 8 bases, with 14 bases between. Germline V CDR1 and CDR2: MGHRA, YSYEKL. In DNA, the CDR3 is TGCGCCAGCAGCCAACTGTCCCCCGGCGCTACGCAGTATTTT. The encoded protein is CASSQLSPGATQYF.

This clonotype was recorded many times. V is TRBV29-1 and J is TRBJ2-1; D is perhaps TRBD1 (5 bases). The CDR3 consists of 16 residues. V lost 6 bases, J lost 7 bases, and 25 bases lay in between. The germline CDR1 and CDR2 sequences are SQVTM and ANQGSEA. CDR3 DNA sequence: TGCAGCGTGAAGGATCAGGGTGATGTAGCCTTAAATGAGCAGTTCTTC. Its translation: CSVKDQGDVALNEQFF.

This clonotype was counted between two and nine times. The chain employs TRBV11-2 and TRBJ2-1; maybe TRBD1 (6 bases). Trimming left V 1 base short and J 0 bases short, with 13 bases between. This CDR3 has 17 amino acids. From germline, CDR1 is SGHAT and CDR2 FQNNGV. In nucleotides, the CDR3 is TGTGCCAGCAGCTTAGGCTTAGGCAGGGGCTCCTACAATGAGCAGTTCTTC. Protein sequence: CASSLGLGRGSYNEQFF.

This clonotype occurred a few times. The chain carries TRBV7-3 and TRBJ2-2, with TRBD2 identical over 9 bases. Germline V gene data show CDR1 as SGHTA and CDR2 as FQGTGA. J was trimmed by 6 bases and V by 1 base; bases with no gene match: 3. This CDR3 comprises 15 residues. The CDR3 loop is CASSLSGGAAGELFF. DNA of the CDR3: TGTGCCAGCAGCTTAAGCGGGGGGGCCGCCGGGGAGCTGTTTTTT.

The chain has TRBV15 and TRBJ1-5; 8 bases align to TRBD1. The CDR3 has 15 residues. J lost 5 bases, V lost 5 bases, and 8 bases had no gene match. Germline V CDR1 and CDR2: LNHNV, YYDKDF (reference sequence). The CDR3 sequence: CATSGRTGIDQPQHF. The DNA for the CDR3 is TGTGCCACCAGCGGAAGGACAGGGATCGATCAGCCCCAGCATTTT.

This clonotype appeared a few times. In DNA form, the CDR3 reads TGCAGTGCTAGAGATTGGGTCAGCGGATCCACTGACTACGAGCAGTACTTC. Amino acids: CSARDWVSGSTDYEQYF. The gene calls are TRBV20-1 and TRBJ2-7; D might be TRBD2 (5 bases). The V end lost 0 bases, the J end lost 3 bases, and 21 bases lay between the germline ends. The CDR3 contains 17 residues. Germline CDR1 reads DFQATT; CDR2 reads SNEGSKA (reference sequence).

This clonotype was found many times. The rearrangement links TRBV12-3 or TRBV12-4 to TRBJ1-4, with D perhaps matching TRBD1 (5 bases). The CDR3 contains 11 residues. Trimming took off 7 bases at V and 12 bases at J, with 12 bases between the two ends. The CDR3 protein is CASISAGQLFF. Here the CDR3 DNA reads TGTGCCAGCATCTCAGCGGGGCAACTGTTTTTT.

This clonotype was counted ten times or more. V and J are TRBV11-2 and TRBJ2-1; D remains ambiguous. Trimming stripped 5 bases from V and 4 bases from J, with 15 bases between. This CDR3 has 15 amino acids. The V gene's germline CDR1 is SGHAT and CDR2 FQNNGV. This CDR3 is CASSPTRASYNEQFF. For the CDR3, the DNA is TGTGCCAGCAGCCCCACCCGGGCGTCGTACAATGAGCAGTTCTTC.